Listed below are T cell receptor beta chains from one sample, sequenced in a study of T cells in localized non-small cell lung cancer. Sequencing used immunoSEQ multiplex PCR; TCRdb keeps in-frame clones, though not all of them. The sample lists over 10,000 clones; 70% to 90% were seen once. Source: peripheral blood, taken before any cancer treatment. The receptors here all came from a male donor older than 55 with stage I lung adenocarcinoma. Each CDR3 is given with its conserved first and last residue. A D gene is named only where the DNA matches it firmly. Part of the rows lack a size; the others show once, few, many or a class for expanded clones.

clone size,J gene,D gene,V gene,CDR3 DNA,CDR3 protein
.,TRBJ2-6,.,TRBV5-1,TGCGCCAGCAGCTTGATCAGCTCTGGGGCCAACGTCCTGACTTTC,CASSLISSGANVLTF
.,TRBJ2-7,TRBD1,TRBV18,TGTGCCAGCTCACCAATGGCAACCGGACAGGGTTTCTACGAGCAGTACTTC,CASSPMATGQGFYEQYF
.,TRBJ2-3,.,TRBV9,TGTGCCAGCAGCGTAACCCAGCGGCCCGGGGATACGCAGTATTTT,CASSVTQRPGDTQYF
once,TRBJ1-5,.,TRBV29-1,TGCAGCGTTGAAGGGGGCGGCGGACAGCCCCAGCATTTT,CSVEGGGGQPQHF
.,TRBJ1-1,TRBD1,TRBV11-3,TGTGCCAGCAGCTTTAGGGGGCAACAGAACACTGAAGCTTTCTTT,CASSFRGQQNTEAFF
.,TRBJ2-3,.,TRBV7-2,TGTGCCAGCAGCCCGGATGACAGGAGAAGGACAGATACGCAGTATTTT,CASSPDDRRRTDTQYF
.,TRBJ1-2,.,TRBV6-5,TGTGCCAGCAAAGAACAGGGCCTCTATGGCTACACCTTC,CASKEQGLYGYTF
few,TRBJ1-1,.,TRBV4-2,TGTGCCAGCAGCCAAGATCCCGGCGGGAAGAACACTGAAGCTTTCTTT,CASSQDPGGKNTEAFF
.,TRBJ2-1,.,TRBV5-1,TGCGCCAGCAGCCCCGGGGGGCTTGGCTCCTACAATGAGCAGTTCTTC,CASSPGGLGSYNEQFF
.,TRBJ2-1,.,TRBV5-1,TGCGCCAGCAGCTTGCGCCCAGAACGCGAGCAGTTCTTC,CASSLRPEREQFF
.,TRBJ2-3,TRBD1,TRBV18,TGTGCCAGCTCAGGACGCAGGGGGTCCTTGACTAGCACAGATACGCAGTATTTT,CASSGRRGSLTSTDTQYF
.,TRBJ2-4,.,TRBV6-1,TGTGCCACCCGGGACTCAGCAAGAAACATTCAGTACTTC,CATRDSARNIQYF
once,TRBJ2-5,.,TRBV7-2,TGTGCCAGCAGCTCAACAGGTTTGGAGACCCAGTACTTC,CASSSTGLETQYF
.,TRBJ2-7,.,TRBV19,TGTGCCAGTAGTATCGGAGGATCAATATACGAGCAGTACTTC,CASSIGGSIYEQYF
.,TRBJ2-3,.,TRBV29-1,TGCAGCGTTGGGGACACGACAGATACGCAGTATTTT,CSVGDTTDTQYF
few,TRBJ1-5,.,TRBV7-4,TGTGCCAGCAGCCCGAACTATAGCAATCAGCCCCAGCATTTT,CASSPNYSNQPQHF